This T cell receptor (beta chain) appears in the sequencing data of a study of T cells in Graves' hyperthyroidism and ophthalmopathy. The study, taken as a whole, reports: Ophthalmopathy got predicted by the model a median around 6.6 months before its onset. Most expanded thyroid clonotypes above 0.001 also appeared in blood.

Using RNA transcripts as the source, TCR beta CDR3 regions were amplified. HTBI primers were employed in a first-round RT-PCR of the TCR CDR3. TCRdb re-derived calls from the multiplex PCR reads in MiXCR, one entry per CDR3 protein. Among fewer than 450,000 distinct CDR3 sequences listed, around an eighth were seen once. V was trimmed by 5 bases and J by 4 bases, leaving 8 bases between them. Germline V lookup: CDR1 LNHDA, CDR2 SQIVND (reference sequence). CDR3 length equals 12 residues. The study based diagnoses on clinical symptoms, serum thyroxine and TRAb, thyroid ultrasound and orbital computed tomography. The PBMCs were sourced from fresh peripheral blood (about 9.7 ml). In the case of this clonotype: Its antigen remains unknown.

What was sequenced was blood. The sequence derives from a man aged 45-60 years with Graves' ophthalmopathy. This rearrangement joins TRBV19 to TRBJ2-5; D remains ambiguous. CDR3 amino acids: CASSWVGETQYF. The CDR3 nucleotides are TGTGCCAGTAGTTGGGTTGGAGAGACCCAGTACTTC.